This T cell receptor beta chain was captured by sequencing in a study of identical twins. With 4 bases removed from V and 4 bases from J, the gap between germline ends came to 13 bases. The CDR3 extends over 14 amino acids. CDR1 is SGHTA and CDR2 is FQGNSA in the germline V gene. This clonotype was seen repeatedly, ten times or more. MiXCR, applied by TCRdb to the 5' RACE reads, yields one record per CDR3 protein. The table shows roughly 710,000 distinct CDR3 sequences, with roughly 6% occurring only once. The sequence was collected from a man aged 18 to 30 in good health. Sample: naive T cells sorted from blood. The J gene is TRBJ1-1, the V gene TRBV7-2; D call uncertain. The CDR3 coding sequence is TGTGCCAGCAGCTCCTTCAAGGGATTCACTGAAGCTTTCTTT. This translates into CASSSFKGFTEAFF.